The T cell receptor (beta chain) under discussion was sequenced for a study of blood T cell repertoires in COVID-19. Across the whole study: COVID-19 samples, acute and convalescent, were from the United States, Italy and Spain.

As originally analysed: Nucleated cell counts were estimated from reference gene primer amplification. This table comes from immunoSEQ multiplex PCR, and its TCRdb copy is limited to in-frame clones, with some not included. V and J calls and clone size are copied from that table; D and trimming were computed from the DNA. Among 100,000 or so clones listed, about 92% were seen once. CDR3 length: 15 residues. Per germline, CDR1 SGHTA and CDR2 FQGTGA. Unmatched junction bases numbered 10, after V lost 5 bases and J lost 7 bases. This receptor was taken from a woman aged 55-69 years with active COVID-19. The chain uses TRBV7-3 and TRBJ2-1, with 8 bases lining up with TRBD1. Sequenced material: peripheral blood. CDR3 sequence (DNA): TGTGCCAGCAGCCCCAGGGGGCGGGATGGGAATGAGCAGTTCTTC. Translating it yields CASSPRGRDGNEQFF.